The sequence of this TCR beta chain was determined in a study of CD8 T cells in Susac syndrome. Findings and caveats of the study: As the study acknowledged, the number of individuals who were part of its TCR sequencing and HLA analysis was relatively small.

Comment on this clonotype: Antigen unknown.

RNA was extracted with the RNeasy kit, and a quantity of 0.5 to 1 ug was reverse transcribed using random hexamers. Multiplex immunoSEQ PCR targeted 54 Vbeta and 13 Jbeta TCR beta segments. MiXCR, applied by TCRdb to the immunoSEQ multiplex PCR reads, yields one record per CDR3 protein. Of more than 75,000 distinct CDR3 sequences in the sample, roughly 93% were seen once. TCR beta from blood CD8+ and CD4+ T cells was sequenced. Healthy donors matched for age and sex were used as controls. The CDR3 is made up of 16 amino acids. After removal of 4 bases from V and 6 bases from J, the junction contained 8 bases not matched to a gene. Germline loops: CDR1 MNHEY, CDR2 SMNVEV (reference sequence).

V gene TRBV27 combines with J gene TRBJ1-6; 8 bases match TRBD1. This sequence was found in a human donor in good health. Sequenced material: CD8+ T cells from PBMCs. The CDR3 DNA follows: TGTGCCAGCAGTTCTCGGACAGGGCCTCTTAATTCACCCCTCCACTTT. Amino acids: CASSSRTGPLNSPLHF.